Reported below is one T cell receptor beta chain. Its antigen is currently unknown. The data originate from a study of siplizumab effects on memory and regulatory T cells. Germline CDR1 LNHDA, CDR2 SQIVND (reference sequence). The V and J ends lost 6 bases and 4 bases, in that order; junction bases with no gene match: 5. The CDR3 loop spans 13 amino acids. The study assayed about 10^5 TCR templates per sample. Sequencing used immunoSEQ multiplex PCR; TCRdb keeps in-frame clones, though not all of them. The sample has 90,000 to 95,000 clones, 93% seen once. Points from the study as a whole: Mappable alloreactive CD4+ clones came from Treg cells almost 70% of the time on average with siplizumab, against roughly 27% in controls.

V and J are TRBV19 and TRBJ2-7; 8 nucleotides align to TRBD1. The receptor's source is a human donor in good health. The sequencing sample was made of CD8+ T cells sorted from blood. The chain's CDR3 is CASRPTGVYEQYF. The CDR3 DNA follows: TGTGCCAGTAGACCGACAGGGGTATACGAGCAGTACTTC.